This TCR beta chain was observed in a study of cytomegalovirus exposure and HLA in healthy donors. Germline assignment: CDR1 MNHNS and CDR2 SASEGT. After removal of 9 bases from V and 1 base from J, the junction contained 8 bases not matched to a gene. CDR3 length: 14 amino acids. As to this clone: Antigen specificity is unknown.

The primer mix had 60 Vbeta and 13 Jbeta primers. TCRdb keeps only in-frame clones here, not all; method: immunoSEQ multiplex PCR. This sample has roughly 180,000 clones, with approximately 84% found just once. Study-level points and caveats: Sequences of the TCR beta chain were said to predict the HLA-A and HLA-B alleles of most subjects accurately. Judged likely to be a sequencing artifact was a cluster of highly shared sequence variants. In vitro confirmation showed three CMV-associated chains to be CMV antigen specific.

The sequence came from a girl between 5 and 17 years old in good health and CMV-seropositive. This chain connects TRBV6-1 to TRBJ1-1; 7 nucleotides agree with TRBD1. Input material: PBMCs. The CDR3 nucleotides are TGTGCCAGTTGTATCCGGGACAGGAACACTGAAGCTTTCTTT. Protein: CASCIRDRNTEAFF.